This T cell receptor beta chain is from a study of blood T cells in healthy people across ages (dated by TCRdb to 2013 to 2016). For the study in its entirety: Template switching captured roughly one uniquely barcoded TCR beta cDNA molecule per two T cells in model experiments. The study measured age-related changes in TCR beta repertoire diversity using deep sequencing normalized with unique cDNA molecular identifiers. Four age groups were formed from the donors: young (average about 17 years), middle-aged (around 41), aged (62) and long-lived (more than 75). Donors of different ages were randomly distributed across sequencing lanes to avoid experimental bias. The study analyzed two additional independent replicas of 1 million unique cDNA reads from the same blood draw for two donors, one aged 18 to 30 and one aged 80 or older. General conclusions and limits of the study: Because donor CMV infection status was unknown, age-related changes in expanded clonotypes were potentially confounded. There was a strong correlation between observed TCR beta diversity and the percentage of naive T cells measured by flow cytometry. Compared with the aged group, more naive CD4+ T cells, fewer expanded clones and increased TCR diversity were shown by the long-lived group, suggesting age selection. Conclusive comparison of naive and antigen-experienced compartments was prevented by the profiling of bulk unsorted PBMCs. As age increased, observed TCR beta diversity per million T cells dropped in a roughly linear way, and a significant reduction was already evident by age about 40. Total diversity estimates from one million sequenced T cells were considered lower bounds and underestimates.

With regard to this clonotype: Its binding antigen is unknown. No per-base quality is available; no much larger clone lies one base away.

Library construction relied on 5' RACE. The listed sequencing device is Illumina HiSeq 2500. A second roughly 7 to 11 cycle PCR used a sample-barcoded 5' primer and a J-beta primer mix. A unique molecular identifier was introduced onto each TCR beta cDNA molecule by a template-switch 5' adaptor carrying 12 random nucleotides. At least 3 million CDR3-containing paired-end reads were obtained from each sample. First-strand cDNA synthesis was performed from all RNA using the Mint cDNA synthesis kit, with priming by a TRBC-specific oligonucleotide. After uracil-DNA glycosylase treatment, a first 18-cycle PCR used universal primers M1SS and BC2_uni_R on all cDNA. Under the source paper's analysis protocol: Each sample was normalized by randomly selecting 1 million high-quality reads, each carrying a distinct molecular identifier. Instead of being binned into consensus sequences, reads that shared molecular identifiers were thrown out. MiTCR, with a Q25 quality threshold and the strictest error-elimination algorithm, was used for CDR3 identification, clonotype clustering and error correction. A nonparametric unseen species model using Euler transformation provided a lower-bound estimate of total TCR beta diversity. TCRdb reran the public reads through fastp at Q25 and MiXCR, keeping productive beta chains. All rows with the same CDR3 protein become a single entry with the most common DNA and genes. The V and J calls, along with clone size, are taken from TCRdb and not from the paper's own processing. This sample has about 970,000 distinct CDR3 sequences in its table, and just over 50% of those were observed once. The leading ten clones occupy 20% to 25% of the sample.

The CDR3 holds 16 amino acids from the cysteine to the phenylalanine. The retained sequence is limited to the CDR3, 48 bases, with the frame set at the first base. Donors were a few dozen systemically healthy Caucasian individuals from Russia aged roughly 6 to 100 years. Each donor gave 8 to 10 milliliters of peripheral blood, drawn into EDTA-treated Vacutainer tubes. Ficoll-Paque density-gradient centrifugation was used to isolate PBMCs, with at least 6 million obtained per sample. Total RNA, at least 6 micrograms per sample, was extracted from PBMCs with Trizol reagent. Naive CD45RAhigh/CD27high T cell percentages were measured by flow cytometry on a PBMC aliquot from every donor.

The receptor was derived from an older woman in good health. The sequence is built from TRBV21-1 and TRBJ2-3; the table assigns TRBD1, which was not confirmed against the DNA. TRBV21-1 has pseudogene status. Sequenced sample: blood. This receptor carries the CDR3 CASSPRDRKGTDTQYF. Here is the DNA: TGTGCCAGCAGCCCCAGGGACAGGAAAGGGACAGATACGCAGTATTTT.